This T cell receptor (beta chain) appears in the sequencing data of a study of identical twins. Study-wide findings and caveats: Excess sharing by twins proved weaker in beta out-of-frame sequences. Conclusions leaned on cross-sectional statistical analysis and did not track the same donors over time.

Note on this clonotype: Antigen: not known.

V lost 6 bases and J lost 0, with 11 bases in between. The CDR3 is made up of 14 amino acids. The germline CDR1 and CDR2 sequences are LNHDA and SQIVND (reference sequence). One entry per CDR3 protein results from TCRdb running MiXCR on the 5' RACE reads. The table includes around 960,000 distinct CDR3 sequences, 9% to 15% detected once. These same data were also listed under a study on yellow fever vaccine responses in identical twins.

Source material: PBMCs. The rearrangement links TRBV19 to TRBJ2-5; a weak D match, TRBD1 (5 bases). The clonotype was recovered from a woman younger than 30 in good health. The CDR3 loop reads CASRRAGNQETQYF. The CDR3 DNA follows: TGTGCCAGTAGACGGGCAGGGAACCAAGAGACCCAGTACTTC. The full variable domain, in which reference TRBV19 and TRBJ2-5 provide the parts outside the CDR3, is DGGITQSPKYLFRKEGQNVTLSCEQNLNHDAMYWYRQDPGQGLRLIYYSQIVNDFQKGDIAEGYSVSREKKESFPLTVTSAQKNPTAFYLCASRRAGNQETQYFGPGTRLLVL.